A selection of T cell receptor beta chains follows, all from one sample in a study of T cells after yellow fever vaccination. TCRdb ran MiXCR on the 5' RACE reads and lists one entry per CDR3 protein. Found here are about 160,000 distinct CDR3 sequences, about 7% of them singletons; the top ten hold approximately 2.4%. The specimen was CD4+ T cells sorted from PBMCs, collected less than 6 days after the first yellow fever vaccination. The receptors stem from a man younger than 35 who received the YFV17D yellow fever vaccine. Both conserved end residues are part of each CDR3. Each record gives: D gene, J gene, clone size, V gene, CDR3 DNA, CDR3 protein. D genes are given only for firm matches. Not all rows give a size; the values are once, few, many and, for expanded clones, a class.

d_call: -
j_call: TRBJ1-6
clone_size: few
v_call: TRBV4-1
cdr3_nt: TGCGCCAGCAGCCAAGAAGGGAGTTGGCAGGGGAGATCTAATGAAATTAATTCACCCCTCCACTTT
cdr3_aa: CASSQEGSWQGRSNEINSPLHF

d_call: TRBD2
j_call: TRBJ2-5
clone_size: many
v_call: TRBV29-1
cdr3_nt: TGCAGCGTGGGGACTAGCGGGGGAGTAGAGACCCAGTACTTC
cdr3_aa: CSVGTSGGVETQYF

d_call: -
j_call: TRBJ1-1
clone_size: few
v_call: TRBV20-1
cdr3_nt: TGCAGTGCTAGAGAGACAGGGAACACTGAAGCTTTCTTT
cdr3_aa: CSARETGNTEAFF

d_call: -
j_call: TRBJ1-6
clone_size: many
v_call: TRBV11-2
cdr3_nt: TGTGCCAGCAGCCTTGGACAGACTAATTCACCCCTCCACTTT
cdr3_aa: CASSLGQTNSPLHF

d_call: -
j_call: TRBJ2-3
clone_size: -
v_call: TRBV7-2
cdr3_nt: TGTGCCAGCAGCCGGACTCATACAGATACGCAGTATTTT
cdr3_aa: CASSRTHTDTQYF

d_call: TRBD2
j_call: TRBJ2-1
clone_size: many
v_call: TRBV7-9
cdr3_nt: TGTGCCAGCAGCTTCAGGACTAGCGGGAACAATGAGCAGTTCTTC
cdr3_aa: CASSFRTSGNNEQFF

d_call: -
j_call: TRBJ1-4
clone_size: -
v_call: TRBV7-9
cdr3_nt: TGTGCCAGCAGCATCCAGGGTACAGGTGAAAAACTGTTTTTT
cdr3_aa: CASSIQGTGEKLFF

d_call: -
j_call: TRBJ1-4
clone_size: -
v_call: TRBV6-2/TRBV6-3
cdr3_nt: TGTGCCAGCAGTTACCCAGGAAGGGGAGGAGGGGTGAAACTGTTTTTT
cdr3_aa: CASSYPGRGGGVKLFF

d_call: TRBD1
j_call: TRBJ1-1
clone_size: many
v_call: TRBV20-1
cdr3_nt: TGCAGTGCGGGCAGACAGGGAAGGAACACTGAAGCTTTCTTT
cdr3_aa: CSAGRQGRNTEAFF

d_call: TRBD2
j_call: TRBJ2-3
clone_size: many
v_call: TRBV6-4
cdr3_nt: TGTGCCAGCAGTGACGGTCCAGCGGGGGCGGATACGCAGTATTTT
cdr3_aa: CASSDGPAGADTQYF

d_call: -
j_call: TRBJ2-1
clone_size: many
v_call: TRBV7-3
cdr3_nt: TGTGCCAGCAGGCCTACAGGAGGGGGACAGTTCTTC
cdr3_aa: CASRPTGGGQFF

d_call: TRBD2
j_call: TRBJ2-3
clone_size: many
v_call: TRBV3-1
cdr3_nt: TGTGCCAGCAGCCCCGGGGGGGATACGCAGTATTTT
cdr3_aa: CASSPGGDTQYF

d_call: -
j_call: TRBJ2-7
clone_size: many
v_call: TRBV7-2
cdr3_nt: TGTGCCAGCAGATCCAGATCTAACAACTTCTACGAGCAGTACTTC
cdr3_aa: CASRSRSNNFYEQYF

d_call: -
j_call: TRBJ2-1
clone_size: few
v_call: TRBV7-9
cdr3_nt: TGTGCCAGCGCCAACCCCTCCTACAATGAGCAGTTCTTC
cdr3_aa: CASANPSYNEQFF

d_call: TRBD2
j_call: TRBJ2-4
clone_size: -
v_call: TRBV18
cdr3_nt: TGTGCCAGCTCGCCCTTAGCGGGGGAAATCCAAAACATTCAGTACTTC
cdr3_aa: CASSPLAGEIQNIQYF

d_call: -
j_call: TRBJ1-1
clone_size: many
v_call: TRBV5-1
cdr3_nt: TGCGCCAGCAGCTTGGAGGCGGGGGCGAACACTGAAGCTTTCTTT
cdr3_aa: CASSLEAGANTEAFF

d_call: TRBD2
j_call: TRBJ2-1
clone_size: -
v_call: TRBV5-4
cdr3_nt: TGTGCCACCGATGCTATCGGGGGGGCCATGGGTAATGAGCAGTTCTTC
cdr3_aa: CATDAIGGAMGNEQFF

d_call: TRBD1
j_call: TRBJ1-2
clone_size: many
v_call: TRBV3-1
cdr3_nt: TGTGCCAGCAGCCAGCAGGGGGCGGGGGATGGCTACACCTTC
cdr3_aa: CASSQQGAGDGYTF

d_call: TRBD2
j_call: TRBJ2-3
clone_size: many
v_call: TRBV3-1
cdr3_nt: TGTGCCAGCGGACTAGGATCGGGTACGCAGTATTTT
cdr3_aa: CASGLGSGTQYF

d_call: -
j_call: TRBJ2-7
clone_size: many
v_call: TRBV6-5
cdr3_nt: TGTGCCAGCAGTTCCCGAGGCAGGGACCACGAGCAGTACTTC
cdr3_aa: CASSSRGRDHEQYF

d_call: TRBD1
j_call: TRBJ1-1
clone_size: many
v_call: TRBV13
cdr3_nt: TGTGCCAGCAGCCCCGTAGGACGTCGACAGGGGGAAGCTTTCTTT
cdr3_aa: CASSPVGRRQGEAFF

d_call: TRBD2
j_call: TRBJ2-3
clone_size: few
v_call: TRBV27
cdr3_nt: TGTGCCAGCAGTTCTCTAGCGGGGGGATTCACAGATACGCAGTATTTT
cdr3_aa: CASSSLAGGFTDTQYF

d_call: -
j_call: TRBJ2-1
clone_size: few
v_call: TRBV7-3
cdr3_nt: TGTGCCAGCAGCTCGGGAGGGGGCGATGAGCAGTTCTTC
cdr3_aa: CASSSGGGDEQFF

d_call: -
j_call: TRBJ2-4
clone_size: many
v_call: TRBV5-1
cdr3_nt: TGCGCCAGCAGCTTGGTTACTAGCCGGGGCCAAAACATTCAGTACTTC
cdr3_aa: CASSLVTSRGQNIQYF

d_call: -
j_call: TRBJ2-4
clone_size: many
v_call: TRBV7-2
cdr3_nt: TGTGCCAGCAGCTCTGATCCCGGGACTGCCAACATTCAGTACTTC
cdr3_aa: CASSSDPGTANIQYF

d_call: -
j_call: TRBJ2-7
clone_size: few
v_call: TRBV12-3/TRBV12-4
cdr3_nt: TGTGCCAGCAGTCTCCGTCCCCAGGACCTCTACGAGCAGTACTTC
cdr3_aa: CASSLRPQDLYEQYF

d_call: -
j_call: TRBJ2-2
clone_size: many
v_call: TRBV6-2/TRBV6-3
cdr3_nt: TGTGCCAGCAGTTACTCGATGGGAGGCGGGGAGCTGTTTTTT
cdr3_aa: CASSYSMGGGELFF

d_call: -
j_call: TRBJ1-1
clone_size: many
v_call: TRBV20-1
cdr3_nt: TGCAGTGCTAGAGGACAGAACACTGAAGCTTTCTTT
cdr3_aa: CSARGQNTEAFF

d_call: -
j_call: TRBJ1-4
clone_size: -
v_call: TRBV7-2
cdr3_nt: TGTGCCAGCAGCTTACACCGTACAGAAAATGAAAAACTGTTTTTT
cdr3_aa: CASSLHRTENEKLFF

d_call: -
j_call: TRBJ1-6
clone_size: -
v_call: TRBV7-9
cdr3_nt: TGTGCCAGCCATAGGGGGGACTACAATTCACCCCTCCACTTT
cdr3_aa: CASHRGDYNSPLHF

d_call: -
j_call: TRBJ1-1
clone_size: many
v_call: TRBV10-3
cdr3_nt: TGTGCCAGTAAACCCGGGACCGGCTGGGAGGAAGCTTTCTTT
cdr3_aa: CASKPGTGWEEAFF